These T cell receptor beta chains were read from a single sample in a study of OX40 agonist ivuxolimab in advanced cancers. The data were produced by immunoSEQ multiplex PCR, yet TCRdb's version contains in-frame clones alone and is incomplete. The data show fewer than 100,000 clones, 70% to 85% seen once. The sequenced sample was CD4+ or CD8+ T cells sorted from blood, obtained in a trial of the OX40 agonist ivuxolimab. These TCRs come from an adult with an advanced solid tumor such as melanoma, head and neck, liver or kidney cancer. CDR3s include the opening cysteine and the closing phenylalanine or tryptophan. D genes are given only for firm matches. Size values are once, few and many counts, or a class for expanded clones, and some rows have none.

>.|TRBV28|.|TRBJ1-3
TGTGCCAGCAAACCGACAGGTAGCTCTGGAAACACCATATATTTT
CASKPTGSSGNTIYF
>.|TRBV7-2|TRBD1|TRBJ1-1
TGTGCCAGCAGCTTAGGGCAGGGGGCTGGTGAAGCTTTCTTT
CASSLGQGAGEAFF
>few|TRBV2|TRBD1|TRBJ1-5
TGTGCCAGCAGTGAAGCCGGGACAGGACTTAGCAATCAGCCCCAGCATTTT
CASSEAGTGLSNQPQHF
>.|TRBV6-1|.|TRBJ1-5
TGTGCCAGCAGTGAAGGCCCGGGGCGGCAGCCCCAGCATTTT
CASSEGPGRQPQHF
>.|TRBV4-2|TRBD2|TRBJ2-1
TGTGCCAGCAGCCAAGATACGAGCGGGGGGTACTACAATGAGCAGTTCTTC
CASSQDTSGGYYNEQFF
>.|TRBV11-2|TRBD1|TRBJ1-6
TGTGCCAGCAGCTTAGAATCCGACGGGACAGGGGGACGAAATTCACCCCTCCACTTT
CASSLESDGTGGRNSPLHF
>.|TRBV27|.|TRBJ1-5
TGTGCCAGCAGATCCAACCGGGATCAGCCCCAGCATTTT
CASRSNRDQPQHF
>.|TRBV28|.|TRBJ2-5
TGTGCCAGCAGACCCCAGGCGCGAGAGACCCAGTACTTC
CASRPQARETQYF
>.|TRBV7-2|.|TRBJ1-5
TGTGCCAGCAGCCCCGAGGCTGGGGGTTCACAGTTAAAGCATTTT
CASSPEAGGSQLKHF
>.|TRBV13|.|TRBJ1-6
TGTGCCAGCAGCTTAGGGCAGGGACTTAATTCACCCCTCCACTTT
CASSLGQGLNSPLHF
>.|TRBV9|TRBD2|TRBJ2-1
TGTGCCAGCAGCGGCTGGACTAGCGGGCAGCAGTTCTTC
CASSGWTSGQQFF
>.|TRBV29-1|.|TRBJ2-1
TGCAGCGTTGACGGTAAAGGGAATGAGCAGTTCTTC
CSVDGKGNEQFF
>few|TRBV2|TRBD1|TRBJ2-7
TGTGCCAGCAGGCTTGACAGGGGGAGGACCTACGAGCAGTACTTC
CASRLDRGRTYEQYF
>.|TRBV6-6|TRBD2|TRBJ2-5
TGTGCCAGCAGACCTCTTAACGGACTAGTAGAGACCCAGTACTTC
CASRPLNGLVETQYF
>.|TRBV7-2|.|TRBJ1-2
TGTGCCAGCAGCTTTTATCCGGGTGATGGCTACACCTTC
CASSFYPGDGYTF
>.|TRBV11-3|TRBD1|TRBJ2-2
TGTGCCAGCCGTTCGGGACAGGGGAACACCGGGGAGCTGTTTTTT
CASRSGQGNTGELFF
>once|TRBV28|.|TRBJ1-3
TGTGCCAGTCAGGGGCCTGCGGGAAACACCATATATTTT
CASQGPAGNTIYF
>.|TRBV11-1|TRBD1|TRBJ2-7
TGTGCCAGCAGCCGAAGACAGGGTGTGGGCTACGAGCAGTACTTC
CASSRRQGVGYEQYF
>.|TRBV27|TRBD2|TRBJ2-7
TGTGCCAGCAGCTCCGGGACTAGCGGACCCTACGAGCAGTACTTC
CASSSGTSGPYEQYF